What follows are 16 T cell receptor beta chains derived from one specimen sequenced in a study of tumor-infiltrating lymphocytes in primary liver carcinoma (dated by TCRdb to 2017 to 2019). Sequencing was performed on an Illumina HiSeq 2500. TCRbeta-specific cDNA was reverse-transcribed from 500 ng total RNA using a constant-region primer and ProtoScript II reverse transcriptase. TCRbeta libraries were built with three nested multiplex PCR rounds, a slightly modified ARM-PCR procedure. Multiplex TRBV1-TRBV30 forward primers and a Cbeta reverse primer were used in the first two PCR rounds, each of which was run for around 10 cycles. The raw public reads went through TCRdb reprocessing: fastp at Q25, MiXCR clone calling, in-frame beta chains kept. Each entry merges the rows of one CDR3 protein and shows their most common DNA and genes. The sample profile shows 300,000 to 400,000 distinct CDR3 sequences; 65% of them were found once. Together, the top ten hold about 6% of the sample.

TRIzol reagent was used to extract blood RNA from unsorted whole blood, while the DNeasy Blood & Tissue kit provided the germline DNA. Sequenced material: peripheral blood. These receptors were obtained from a man aged 40-55 years with primary liver carcinoma and hepatitis B virus infection.

Concerning this clonotype: A much larger clone lies a single base off, so this may be a read error. The chain links TRBV5-6 to TRBJ2-3; 8 bases fit TRBD1. This CDR3 is 15 amino acids long. CDR1 and CDR2 from the germline V gene are SGHDT and YYEEEE. The CDR3 protein is CDSTLDREYTDTQYF. The CDR3 DNA follows: TGTGACAGCACCCTGGACAGGGAATACACAGATACGCAGTATTTT.

As for this clonotype: Germline is not matched at one junction end, which may reflect a read error. The rearrangement uses TRBV12-3 or TRBV12-4 and TRBJ2-1, with 13 bases matching TRBD2. This CDR3 spans 14 amino acids. This CDR3 reads CASRRTSGGHEQFF. The CDR3 coding sequence is TGTGCCAGTAGACGGACTAGCGGGGGCCATGAGCAATTCTTC.

Concerning this clonotype itself: An end of the junction differs from the germline gene, which may be a read error. This chain connects TRBV7-9 to TRBJ2-7; D is unresolved. The CDR3 is 14 residues long. Germline CDR1 reads SEHNR; CDR2 reads FQNEAQ (reference sequence). The DNA for the CDR3 is TGTGTCAGCAGCTTAGATTTGGCGACCTACGAGCAGTACTTC. Its translation: CVSSLDLATYEQYF.

Concerning this clonotype: The CDR3 does not end in the conserved phenylalanine or tryptophan, so this is likely a read error. V is TRBV5-4 and J is TRBJ2-7; no definite D call. CDR1 and CDR2 (germline): SGHNT, YYREEE (reference sequence). V lost 2 bases, J lost 4 bases, and 7 bases lay in between. The CDR3 extends over 12 amino acids. In DNA, the CDR3 is TGTGCCAGCAGCTTAGACGTATACGAGCAGTACCTC. Its protein is CASSLDVYEQYL.

The rearrangement links TRBV29-1 to TRBJ2-7; D gene ambiguous. This CDR3 spans 16 amino acids. CDR1 and CDR2 (germline): SQVTM, ANQGSEA. As DNA, the CDR3 is TGCGACGTTGAAGGTATGAACCCGTCGAAACCCTACGAGCAGTACTTC. Translated: CDVEGMNPSKPYEQYF.

A word on this clonotype: One junction end does not reproduce the germline sequence, and a read error may be involved. The chain joins TRBV5-4 to TRBJ2-3, with 13 bases identical to TRBD2. The CDR3 covers 18 residues. Per germline, CDR1 SGHNT and CDR2 YYREEE (reference sequence). CDR3 loop: CASSALAGGPTSTDTQFF. CDR3 bases: TGTGCCAGCAGCGCACTAGCGGGAGGGCCTACAAGCACAGATACGCAGTTTTTT.

This clonotype showed up just a few times. The chain links TRBV2 to TRBJ1-2; 10 bases match TRBD1. CDR3 size: 13 residues. After removal of 6 bases from V and 3 bases from J, the junction contained 1 base not matched to a gene. Germline V lookup: CDR1 SNHLY, CDR2 FYNNEI. The DNA for the CDR3 is TGTGCCAGCAGGACAGGGGGCGACTATGGCTACACCTTC. This translates into CASRTGGDYGYTF.

This clonotype was detected only a few times. V and J are TRBV30 and TRBJ2-2, with D possibly being TRBD2 (6 bases). The V end lost 4 bases, the J end lost 2 bases, and 14 bases lay between the germline ends. This CDR3 has 15 amino acids. Germline lookup yields CDR1 GTSNPN and CDR2 SVGIG (reference sequence). Here the CDR3 DNA reads TGTGCCTGGATAAATCTAGCGAATAACACCGGGGAGCTGTTTTTT. Translation gives CAWINLANNTGELFF.

In the case of this clonotype: At one end the junction does not follow the germline gene, possibly because of a read error. The chain combines TRBV11-2 with TRBJ2-7; either TRBD1 or TRBD2 may fit D (6 bases each). From germline, CDR1 is SGHAT and CDR2 FQNNGV. The CDR3 is 14 amino acids. DNA for the CDR3: TGTGCCAGCAGCTCTTCCGGGGGCCCCTACAAGCAGTACTTC. Its translation: CASSSSGGPYKQYF.

This clonotype appeared a single time. This may be a read error: a much more frequent sequence differs by one nucleotide. The rearrangement links TRBV5-5 to TRBJ2-1, with TRBD2 identical over 7 bases. V trimming: 4 bases; J trimming: 9 bases; junction bases outside the gene matches: 16. CDR3 length: 16 amino acids. Germline V gives CDR1 SGHKS, CDR2 YYEKEE (reference sequence). This chain's CDR3 is CASSILRERGLSEQFF. Written as DNA, the CDR3 is TGTGCCAGCAGCATTCTTCGGGAGCGGGGTCTGAGTGAGCAGTTCTTC.

A few counts support this clonotype. This rearrangement joins TRBV12-3 or TRBV12-4 to TRBJ2-3; maybe TRBD1 (7 bases). V shed 7 bases and J shed 4 bases, with 21 bases lying between them. This CDR3 comprises 16 residues. The CDR3 loop reads CASKFRRGLASDTQYF. CDR3 nucleotide sequence: TGTGCCAGCAAGTTTAGGAGGGGGCTAGCCTCAGATACGCAGTATTTT.

A word on this clonotype: This may be a read error, as it is one base from a much larger clone. The chain links TRBV5-1 to TRBJ2-5; 12 bases agree with TRBD2. The V gene's germline CDR1 is SGHRS and CDR2 YFSETQ. This CDR3 spans 15 amino acids. The CDR3 region has the DNA TGCGCCAGCAGCGCCGGACTAGCGGGAAGGGAGACCCATTACTTC. The encoded protein is CASSAGLAGRETHYF.

This clonotype was picked up one time. The J gene is TRBJ1-5, the V gene TRBV30; D possibly corresponds to TRBD1 (6 bases). The CDR3 runs 12 residues. Germline V gene lookup returns CDR1 GTSNPN and CDR2 SVGIG (reference sequence). Between the trimmed V and J ends, which lost 5 bases and 4 bases, there was a span of 9 bases. In DNA form, the CDR3 reads TGTGCCTGGGGTCAGGGGAATCAGCCCCAGCATTTT. This translates into CAWGQGNQPQHF. Together with reference TRBV30 and TRBJ1-5, the CDR3 gives the full variable domain: SQTIHQWPATLVQPVGSPLSLECTVEGTSNPNLYWYRQAAGRGLQLLFYSVGIGQISSEVPQNLSASRPQDRQFILSSKKLLLSDSGFYLCAWGQGNQPQHFGDGTRLSIL.

Comments on this clonotype: This sequence may be a read error, since a much larger clone differs from it by one base. The CDR3 does not end in the conserved phenylalanine or tryptophan, so this is likely a read error. The rearrangement uses TRBV4-2 and TRBJ2-1; D not resolved. This CDR3 contains 15 residues. V was clipped by 4 bases and J by 2 bases, with 12 bases between them. Germline values: CDR1 LGHNA, CDR2 YNFKEQ. The CDR3 DNA follows: TGTGCCAGCAGCCCCTCGCTCAACCCCTACAATGAGCAGTTCCTC. Translation: CASSPSLNPYNEQFL.

Of note for this clonotype: This may be a read error, as it is one base from a much larger clone. V and J are TRBV10-3 and TRBJ2-3, with D perhaps matching TRBD2 (6 bases). V was clipped by 7 bases and J by 2 bases, with 16 bases between them. The CDR3 is 15 amino acids. The V gene's germline CDR1 is ENHRY and CDR2 SYGVKD. The CDR3 spells CAINEWDSHTDTQYF. The CDR3 DNA follows: TGTGCCATCAATGAATGGGACTCTCACACAGATACGCAGTATTTT.

CDR3 protein: CASSQGHSYEQYF. The CDR3 nucleotides read TGTGCCAGCAGCCAGGGGCATTCCTACGAGCAGTACTTC. The genes are TRBV5-5 and TRBJ2-7; a possible D gene is TRBD1 (6 bases). Germline V lookup: CDR1 SGHKS, CDR2 YYEKEE (reference sequence). V lost 4 bases, J lost 1 base, and 9 bases lay in between. The CDR3 consists of 13 residues.